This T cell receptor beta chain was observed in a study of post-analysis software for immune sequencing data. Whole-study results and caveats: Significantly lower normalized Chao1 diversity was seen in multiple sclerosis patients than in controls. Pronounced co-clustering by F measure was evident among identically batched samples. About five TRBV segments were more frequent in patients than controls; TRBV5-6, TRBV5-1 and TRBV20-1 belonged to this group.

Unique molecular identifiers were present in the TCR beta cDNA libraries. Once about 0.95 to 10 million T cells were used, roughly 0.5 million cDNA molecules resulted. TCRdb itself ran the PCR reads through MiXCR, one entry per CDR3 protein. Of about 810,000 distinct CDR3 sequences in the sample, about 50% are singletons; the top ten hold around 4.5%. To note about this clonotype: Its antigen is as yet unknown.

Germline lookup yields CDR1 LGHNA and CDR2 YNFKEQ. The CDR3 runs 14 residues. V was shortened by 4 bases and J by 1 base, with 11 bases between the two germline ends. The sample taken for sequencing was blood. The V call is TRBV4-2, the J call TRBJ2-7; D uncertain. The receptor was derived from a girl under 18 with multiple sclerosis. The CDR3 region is CASSPGPLSYEQYF. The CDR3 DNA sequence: TGTGCCAGCAGCCCCGGGCCTTTATCCTACGAGCAGTACTTC.